The present entry profiles one T cell receptor beta chain with its context. In this sample, this clonotype turned up a few times. Its antigen has not been determined. No much larger clone is present one base from it, and per-base qualities are unavailable. The data were taken from a study of human T cells and chemical hapten exposure (TCRdb year 2021). About the full investigation: For sensitization, 2% DPC in acetone was applied to a 2 cm by 2 cm area of upper inner arm skin. Throughout the approximately 23-week study period, patients were also given weekly therapeutic DPC doses on the scalp. Blood was sampled from patients pre-sensitization (week 0) and at 2, 6 and about 24 weeks after DPC sensitization. Libraries were pooled for sequencing, and per-sample TCR yields varied mainly because of small differences in library volumes within the pool. Most of the patients in the cohort were female, and the cohort covered alopecia areata with under or over 50% scalp involvement, alopecia totalis and alopecia universalis. For TCR sequencing, blood came from approximately 29 alopecia patients at anywhere from one to four time points (pre-sensitization, 2, 6 and 24 weeks). The study tracked peripheral blood TCR repertoire changes in vivo during primary and secondary sensitization to the hapten diphenylcyclopropenone (DPC) in alopecia patients. Patch tests used Finn chambers with 0.01% DPC on the upper back, scored after 6 days by International Contact Dermatitis Research Group standards. The study at large found these results: Because all patients had alopecia, a presumed autoimmune disease, the immune response of the patients might differ from that of healthy individuals. After repeated subsampling, changes were observed in the strength of the expansion versus patch-test correlation and in the threshold at which the correlation became significant. Patch test score correlated positively with the number of PT1 expanded TCRs, reaching significance at thresholds 8, 16 and 32 but not at 4. Significantly more large CDR3 similarity clusters were formed by expanded TCRs than by pre-sensitization or healthy control sets, consistent with antigen-driven responses. DPC sensitization did not change the number of TCRs with a frequency above 1 in 1000, and there was no evidence of changes in global repertoire structure.

Sample time point, as interpreted from the label and publication: pre-sensitization, week 0. This sample's treatment or condition label indicates: therapeutic diphenylcyclopropenone sensitization with weekly scalp DPC. Blood at each patch-test visit was drawn before the patch test was applied. Patients were considered eligible if aged 18 to 70, diagnosed with alopecia and deemed suitable for DPC therapy, and patients were excluded if pregnant. Total RNA was extracted from unfractionated whole blood that had been collected in Tempus Blood RNA tubes. Receptor libraries were prepared by RACE. TCRdb names NextSeq 500 as the instrument used. Library preparation attached unique molecular identifiers to individual cDNA molecules for quantitative, reproducible TCR counting. Both TCR alpha and TCR beta chains were sequenced from each blood RNA sample. In the source study's methods: Samples had a median of 95,638 TCRs, with a range from roughly 23,224 to 700,000. V, J and CDR3 annotation of the TCR reads was carried out using the Decombinator software suite. For PS versus PT1 abundance plots, all samples were subsampled to the same number of TCRs (28,000). TCRs were defined as expanded if absent before sensitization and observed at least eight times at the 2-week time point. Using fastp at Q25 and MiXCR, TCRdb reprocessed the public reads and kept productive beta chains. A single entry per CDR3 protein holds the most common genes and DNA from its merged rows. The V and J calls and clone size are TCRdb's, not the authors'. The sample table holds around 380,000 distinct CDR3 sequences, of which 4.5% to 7% were seen once. Around 8% of the sample is in the top ten clones.

Trimming at the junction amounts to 0 bases on V and 7 bases on J, and the germline ends lie 15 bases apart. The germline V gene specifies MGHRA as CDR1 and YSYEKL as CDR2. The CDR3 contains 16 residues, cysteine and phenylalanine counted. CDR3 DNA is the only sequence kept; it has 48 bases, read in frame from the first base. Recombination linked TRBV4-1 to TRBJ1-4; a tentative D match to TRBD1 spans 5 bases. Here the sequenced sample was whole blood, taken in connection with sensitization to the hapten diphenylcyclopropenone (DPC). This clonotype was obtained from a woman under 30 with alopecia areata. Some clones in this sample may be carry-over from other donors' samples. The sequenced DNA: TGCGCCAGCAGCCAAGATCATGCAGGGATGGGTGAAAAACTGTTTTTT. Its coded protein is CASSQDHAGMGEKLFF.